The TCR beta chain described here comes from a study of a mutant IDH1 vaccine in newly diagnosed glioma. As for the study in general: Earlier treatment was radiotherapy, temozolomide, or both, with most getting both.

CDR1 is LGHNA and CDR2 is YNFKEQ in the germline V gene. This CDR3 region has 16 residues. With V trimmed by 0 bases and J by 1 base, 5 bases remained unmatched. The assay was immunoSEQ multiplex PCR, and TCRdb's table has in-frame clones only and misses some. The table includes about 94,000 clones, roughly 90% detected once. This clone was observed a single time. The antigen remains unidentified. The time point is: week 47, end of study. All doses held 300 ug of mutant IDH1 20-mer peptide, with topical imiquimod. The clonotype originates from a woman aged 50 to 60 with glioma. The V gene is TRBV4-2, the J gene TRBJ1-1; 7 bases match TRBD1. The material was PBMCs, obtained from a glioma patient whose treatment included an IDH1 peptide vaccine. The CDR3 sequence: CASSQEGRGPNTEAFF. The CDR3 DNA is TGTGCCAGCAGCCAAGAGGGAAGGGGGCCGAACACTGAAGCTTTCTTT.